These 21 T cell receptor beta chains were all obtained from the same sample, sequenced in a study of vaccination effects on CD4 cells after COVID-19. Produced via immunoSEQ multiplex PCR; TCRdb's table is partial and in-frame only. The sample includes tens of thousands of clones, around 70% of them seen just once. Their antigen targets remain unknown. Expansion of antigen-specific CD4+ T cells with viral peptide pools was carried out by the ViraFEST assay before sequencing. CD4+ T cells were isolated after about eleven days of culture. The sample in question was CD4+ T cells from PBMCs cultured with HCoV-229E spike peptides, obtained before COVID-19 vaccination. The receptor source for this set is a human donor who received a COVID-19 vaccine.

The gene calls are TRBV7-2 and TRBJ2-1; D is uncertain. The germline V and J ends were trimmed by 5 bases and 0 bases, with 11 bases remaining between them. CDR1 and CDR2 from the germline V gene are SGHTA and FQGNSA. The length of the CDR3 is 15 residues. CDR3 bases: TGTGCCAGCAGCCTAGGGTACGGCTCCTACAATGAGCAGTTCTTC. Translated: CASSLGYGSYNEQFF.

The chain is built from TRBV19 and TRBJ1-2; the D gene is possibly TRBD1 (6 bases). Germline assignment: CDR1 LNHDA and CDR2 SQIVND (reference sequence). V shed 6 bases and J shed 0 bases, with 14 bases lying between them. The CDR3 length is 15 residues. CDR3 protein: CASRKVGGTNYGYTF. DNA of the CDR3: TGTGCCAGTAGAAAAGTAGGGGGAACTAACTATGGCTACACCTTC.

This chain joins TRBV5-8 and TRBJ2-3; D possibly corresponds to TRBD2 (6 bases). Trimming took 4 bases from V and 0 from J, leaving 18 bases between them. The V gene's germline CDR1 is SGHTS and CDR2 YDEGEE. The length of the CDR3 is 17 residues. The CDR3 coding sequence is TGTGCCAGCAGCACCCCATGGGGGACTGAAAGCACAGATACGCAGTATTTT. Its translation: CASSTPWGTESTDTQYF.

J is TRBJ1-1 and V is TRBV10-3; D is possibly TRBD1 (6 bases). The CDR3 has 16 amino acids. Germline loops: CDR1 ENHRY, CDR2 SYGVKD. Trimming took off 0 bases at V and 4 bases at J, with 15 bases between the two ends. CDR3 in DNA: TGTGCCATCAGTGAGTCACGGGGGGGCTTTATCACTGAAGCTTTCTTT. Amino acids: CAISESRGGFITEAFF.

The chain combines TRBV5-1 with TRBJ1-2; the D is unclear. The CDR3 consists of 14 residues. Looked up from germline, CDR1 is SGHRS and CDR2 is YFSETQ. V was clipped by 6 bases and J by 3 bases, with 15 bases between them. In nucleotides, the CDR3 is TGCGCCAGCAACCAAGGGTCAGAAGACTATGGCTACACCTTC. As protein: CASNQGSEDYGYTF.

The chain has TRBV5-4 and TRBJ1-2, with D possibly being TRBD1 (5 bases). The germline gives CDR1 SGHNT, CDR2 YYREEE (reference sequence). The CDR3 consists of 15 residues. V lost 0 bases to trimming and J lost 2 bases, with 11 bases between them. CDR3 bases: TGTGCCAGCAGCTTGGCCCCGGGGCCAAACTATGGCTACACCTTC. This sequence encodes CASSLAPGPNYGYTF.

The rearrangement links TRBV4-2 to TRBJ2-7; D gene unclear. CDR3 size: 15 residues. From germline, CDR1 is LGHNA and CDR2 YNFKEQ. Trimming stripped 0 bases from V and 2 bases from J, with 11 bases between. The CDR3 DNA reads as TGTGCCAGCAGCCAAGAGGAGACGTATCCCTACGAGCAGTACTTC. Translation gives CASSQEETYPYEQYF.

This chain's CDR3 is CASSYPHGGSTDTQYF. The CDR3 DNA sequence: TGTGCCAGCAGTTACCCTCACGGCGGTAGCACAGATACGCAGTATTTT. V is TRBV6-5 and J is TRBJ2-3; D is uncertain. V lost 2 bases and J lost 0, with 12 bases in between. The length of the CDR3 is 16 residues. Germline V gives CDR1 MNHEY, CDR2 SVGAGI.

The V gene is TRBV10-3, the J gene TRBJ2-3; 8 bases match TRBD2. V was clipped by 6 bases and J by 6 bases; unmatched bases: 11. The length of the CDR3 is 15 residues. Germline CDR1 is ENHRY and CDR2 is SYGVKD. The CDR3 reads CAISAGGQALDTQYF. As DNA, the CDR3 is TGTGCCATCAGCGCGGGGGGCCAAGCTTTGGATACGCAGTATTTT.

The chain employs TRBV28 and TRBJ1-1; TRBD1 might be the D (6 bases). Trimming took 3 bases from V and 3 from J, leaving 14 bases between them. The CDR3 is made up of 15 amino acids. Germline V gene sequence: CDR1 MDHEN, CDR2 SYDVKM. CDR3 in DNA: TGTGCCAGCAGTTTGGCGGGGGGCTCGGACACTGAAGCTTTCTTT. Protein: CASSLAGGSDTEAFF.

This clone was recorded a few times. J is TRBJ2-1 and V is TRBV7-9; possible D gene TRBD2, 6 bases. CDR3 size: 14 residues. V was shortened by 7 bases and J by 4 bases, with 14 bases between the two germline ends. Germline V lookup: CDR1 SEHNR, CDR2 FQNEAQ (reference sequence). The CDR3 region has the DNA TGTGCCAGCAAGGAGGGAGAGGTTTACAATGAGCAGTTCTTC. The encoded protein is CASKEGEVYNEQFF.

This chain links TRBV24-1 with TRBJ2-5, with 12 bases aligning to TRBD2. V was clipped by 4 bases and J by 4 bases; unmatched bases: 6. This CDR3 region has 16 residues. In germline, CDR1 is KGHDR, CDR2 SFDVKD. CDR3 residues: CATSETGLAGTETQYF. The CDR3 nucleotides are TGTGCCACCAGTGAAACAGGACTAGCGGGGACAGAGACCCAGTACTTC.

In DNA, the CDR3 is TGTGCCAGCAGTTACGGCGGGACAGAAGAGACCCAGTACTTC. Protein: CASSYGGTEETQYF. The chain is built from TRBV6-5 and TRBJ2-5, with D maybe TRBD1 (7 bases). The V gene's germline CDR1 is MNHEY and CDR2 SVGAGI. V was shortened by 2 bases and J by 3 bases, with 10 bases between the two germline ends. The CDR3 covers 14 residues.

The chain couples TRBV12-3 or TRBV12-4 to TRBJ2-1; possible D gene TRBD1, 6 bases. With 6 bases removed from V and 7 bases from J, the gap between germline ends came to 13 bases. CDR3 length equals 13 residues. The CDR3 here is CASSDRRKNEQFF. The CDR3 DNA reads TGTGCCAGCAGCGACAGGAGAAAGAATGAGCAGTTCTTC.

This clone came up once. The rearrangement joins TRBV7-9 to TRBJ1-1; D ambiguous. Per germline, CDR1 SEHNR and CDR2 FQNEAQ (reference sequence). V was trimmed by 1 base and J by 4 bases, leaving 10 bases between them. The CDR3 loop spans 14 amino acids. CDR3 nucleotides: TGTGCCAGCAGCTTAGAGGGAATGAGCACTGAAGCTTTCTTT. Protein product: CASSLEGMSTEAFF.

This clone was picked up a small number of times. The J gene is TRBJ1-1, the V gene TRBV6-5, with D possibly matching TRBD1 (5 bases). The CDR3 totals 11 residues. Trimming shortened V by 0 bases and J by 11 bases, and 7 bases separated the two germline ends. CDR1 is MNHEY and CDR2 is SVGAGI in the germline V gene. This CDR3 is CASSYSGRAFF. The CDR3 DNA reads TGTGCCAGCAGTTACTCGGGGCGGGCTTTCTTT.

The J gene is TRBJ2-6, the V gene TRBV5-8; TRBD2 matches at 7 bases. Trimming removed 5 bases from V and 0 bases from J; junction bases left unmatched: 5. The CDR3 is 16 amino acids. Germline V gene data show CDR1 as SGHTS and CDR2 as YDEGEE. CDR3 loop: CASRGGVLSGANVLTF. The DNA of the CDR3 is TGTGCCAGCAGGGGGGGGGTCCTCTCTGGGGCCAACGTCCTGACTTTC.

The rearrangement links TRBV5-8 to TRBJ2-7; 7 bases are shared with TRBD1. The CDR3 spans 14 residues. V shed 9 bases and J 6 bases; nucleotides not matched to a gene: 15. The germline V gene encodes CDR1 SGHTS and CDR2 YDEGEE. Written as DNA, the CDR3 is TGTGCCACCCCACCAAGGACAGGAATTGGCGAGCAGTACTTC. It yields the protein CATPPRTGIGEQYF.

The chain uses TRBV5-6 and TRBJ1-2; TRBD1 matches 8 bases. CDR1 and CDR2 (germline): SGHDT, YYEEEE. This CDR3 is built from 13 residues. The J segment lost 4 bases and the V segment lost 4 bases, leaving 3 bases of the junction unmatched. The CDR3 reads CASSTTGGYGYTF. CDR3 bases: TGTGCCAGCAGCACCACAGGGGGCTATGGCTACACCTTC.

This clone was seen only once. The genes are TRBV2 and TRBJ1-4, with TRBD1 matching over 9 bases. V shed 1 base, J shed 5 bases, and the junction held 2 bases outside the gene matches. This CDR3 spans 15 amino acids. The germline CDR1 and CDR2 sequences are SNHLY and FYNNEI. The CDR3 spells CASSEGGTGNEKLFF. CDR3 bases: TGTGCCAGCAGTGAAGGCGGGACAGGGAATGAAAAACTGTTTTTT.

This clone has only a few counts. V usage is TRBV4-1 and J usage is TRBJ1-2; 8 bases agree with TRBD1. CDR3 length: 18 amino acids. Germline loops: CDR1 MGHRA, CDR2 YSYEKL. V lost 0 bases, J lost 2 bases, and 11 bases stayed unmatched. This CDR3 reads CASSQEDSRDRRNYGYTF. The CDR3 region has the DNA TGCGCCAGCAGCCAAGAAGACTCCCGGGACAGGAGGAACTATGGCTACACCTTC.